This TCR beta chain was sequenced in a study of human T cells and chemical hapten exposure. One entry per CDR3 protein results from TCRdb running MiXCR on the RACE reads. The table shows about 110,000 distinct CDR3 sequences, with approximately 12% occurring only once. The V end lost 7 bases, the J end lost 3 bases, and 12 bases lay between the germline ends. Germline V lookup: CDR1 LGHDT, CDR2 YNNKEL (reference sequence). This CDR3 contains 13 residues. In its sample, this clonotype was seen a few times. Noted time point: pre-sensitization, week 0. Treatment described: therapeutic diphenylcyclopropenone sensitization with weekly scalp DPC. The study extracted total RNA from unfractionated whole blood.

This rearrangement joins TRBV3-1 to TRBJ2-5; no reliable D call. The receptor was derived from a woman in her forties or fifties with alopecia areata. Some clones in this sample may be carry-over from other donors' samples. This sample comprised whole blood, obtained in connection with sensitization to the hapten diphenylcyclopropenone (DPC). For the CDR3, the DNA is TGTGCCAGCATGGAGCAAGCAGAAGAGACCCAGTACTTC. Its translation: CASMEQAEETQYF.